The 29 T cell receptor beta chains below come from one sample, sequenced in a study of cytomegalovirus exposure and HLA in healthy donors. Both 60 Vbeta primers and 13 Jbeta primers went into the PCR. Measured with immunoSEQ multiplex PCR; TCRdb has only the in-frame clones, and not every one. The sample has some 180,000 clones, around 73% seen once. The sequenced material came from PBMCs. These receptors were collected from a woman aged 30 to 39 in good health and CMV-seronegative.

The J gene is TRBJ2-7, the V gene TRBV5-1, with D perhaps TRBD1 (6 bases). This CDR3 region has 14 residues. Per germline, CDR1 SGHRS and CDR2 YFSETQ. The V end lost 2 bases, the J end lost 2 bases, and 11 bases lay between the germline ends. The CDR3 protein is CASSFAGDPYEQYF. CDR3 nucleotide sequence: TGCGCCAGCAGCTTTGCAGGGGATCCCTACGAGCAGTACTTC.

This sequence joins TRBV27 and TRBJ2-1; D is perhaps TRBD1 (7 bases). V lost 5 bases and J 4 bases, leaving 18 bases between the germline ends. Looked up from germline, CDR1 is MNHEY and CDR2 is SMNVEV (reference sequence). This CDR3 region has 16 residues. The CDR3 sequence is CASSTGASTRYNEQFF. CDR3 bases: TGTGCCAGCAGTACAGGGGCGTCGACTAGATACAATGAGCAGTTCTTC.

This clone was counted only a few times. The chain carries TRBV29-1 and TRBJ1-4, with TRBD1 matching 8 bases. CDR3 length: 13 amino acids. The V gene end was trimmed by 6 bases and the J gene end by 8 bases; junction bases not matched to a gene: 8. Germline V gene data show CDR1 as SQVTM and CDR2 as ANQGSEA. The CDR3 DNA reads as TGCAGCGTATCACAGGGGGTGGAGGAAAAACTGTTTTTT. The encoded protein is CSVSQGVEEKLFF.

The V call is TRBV7-9, the J call TRBJ1-4; 7 bases map to TRBD1. CDR1 is SEHNR and CDR2 is FQNEAQ in the germline V gene (reference sequence). Germline trimming cut 3 bases from V and 4 bases from J; bases unmatched to any gene: 8. This CDR3 contains 16 residues. This chain's CDR3 is CASSLGMDRRNEKLFF. The CDR3 DNA is TGTGCCAGCAGCTTGGGGATGGACAGGCGTAATGAAAAACTGTTTTTT.

The V gene is TRBV25-1, the J gene TRBJ2-5, with D possibly being TRBD1 (5 bases). Trimming took 3 bases from V and 5 from J, leaving 13 bases between them. CDR3 length: 14 amino acids. Per germline, CDR1 MGHDK and CDR2 SYGVNS. This CDR3 is CASSEPPKGETQYF. The CDR3 DNA reads TGTGCCAGCAGTGAGCCCCCAAAGGGGGAGACCCAGTACTTC.

The V call is TRBV5-1, the J call TRBJ2-2, with 10 bases fitting TRBD2. V trimming: 5 bases; J trimming: 0 bases; junction bases outside the gene matches: 1. Germline CDR1 and CDR2: SGHRS and YFSETQ. The CDR3 consists of 15 residues. In DNA form, the CDR3 reads TGCGCCAGCAGTACTAGCGGGACGAACACCGGGGAGCTGTTTTTT. Protein product: CASSTSGTNTGELFF. Looking up the rest from reference TRBV5-1 and TRBJ2-2 gives the full variable domain: KAGVTQTPRYLIKTRGQQVTLSCSPISGHRSVSWYQQTPGQGLQFLFEYFSETQRNKGNFPGRFSGRQFSNSRSEMNVSTLELGDSALYLCASSTSGTNTGELFFGEGSRLTVL.

The V and J genes are TRBV30 and TRBJ2-1; D is possibly TRBD1 (5 bases). There are 14 residues in the CDR3. Per the germline V gene, CDR1 is GTSNPN and CDR2 is SVGIG (reference sequence). Trimming removed 5 bases at V and 0 bases at J, with 11 bases between. CDR3 region: CAWLRQSSYNEQFF. The CDR3, as DNA: TGTGCCTGGCTAAGACAGAGCTCCTACAATGAGCAGTTCTTC. Drawing the rest from reference TRBV30 and TRBJ2-1, the complete variable domain is SQTIHQWPATLVQPVGSPLSLECTVEGTSNPNLYWYRQAAGRGLQLLFYSVGIGQISSEVPQNLSASRPQDRQFILSSKKLLLSDSGFYLCAWLRQSSYNEQFFGPGTRLTVL.

J is TRBJ1-5 and V is TRBV27; 10 nucleotides align to TRBD1. V shed 1 base and J 4 bases; nucleotides not matched to a gene: 4. CDR1 is MNHEY and CDR2 is SMNVEV in the germline V gene (reference sequence). The CDR3 loop spans 16 amino acids. The CDR3, as DNA: TGTGCCAGCAGTTTATTTATGGGACAGGGGAATCAGCCCCAGCATTTT. Encoded protein: CASSLFMGQGNQPQHF.

This clone has only a few counts. This chain links TRBV18 with TRBJ1-5, with 9 bases lining up with TRBD1. CDR1 KGHSH and CDR2 LQKENI come from the germline V gene. The CDR3 totals 16 residues. J gave up 6 bases and V 3 bases, and 9 bases lay outside the gene matches. The CDR3 sequence is CASSPPNRGRAQPQHF. DNA of the CDR3: TGTGCCAGCTCACCGCCAAACAGGGGGCGAGCTCAGCCCCAGCATTTT.

The chain carries TRBV29-1 and TRBJ2-2; D is possibly TRBD2 (6 bases). The CDR3 is 12 amino acids. V lost 6 bases to trimming and J lost 6 bases, with 11 bases between them. From germline, CDR1 is SQVTM and CDR2 ANQGSEA. The CDR3 here is CSVRDWAGELFF. DNA of the CDR3: TGCAGCGTGAGGGACTGGGCCGGGGAGCTGTTTTTT.

The rearrangement joins TRBV7-2 to TRBJ2-1; D call uncertain. The CDR3 has 12 residues. Deletions cut 1 base from V and 6 bases from J, with 4 bases between. From germline, CDR1 is SGHTA and CDR2 FQGNSA. CDR3 sequence: CASSLGSNEQFF. In DNA form, the CDR3 reads TGTGCCAGCAGCTTAGGTAGCAATGAGCAGTTCTTC.

This clone has a handful of counts. V usage is TRBV27 and J usage is TRBJ2-2; a weak D match, TRBD1 (6 bases). V dropped 3 bases and J dropped 5 bases, with 7 bases sitting between them. The germline V gene has CDR1 MNHEY and CDR2 SMNVEV (reference sequence). This CDR3 spans 13 amino acids. The CDR3 nucleotides read TGTGCCAGCAGTTTTACAGGGACCGGGGAGCTGTTTTTT. Amino acid sequence: CASSFTGTGELFF.

This clone has a handful of counts. The gene calls are TRBV6-1 and TRBJ1-5; D gene ambiguous. V lost 0 bases, J lost 4 bases, and 7 bases lay in between. CDR1 is MNHNS and CDR2 is SASEGT in the germline V gene. The CDR3 spans 14 residues. The CDR3 region has the DNA TGTGCCAGCAGTGAAGCGCGGGATAATCAGCCCCAGCATTTT. Encoded protein: CASSEARDNQPQHF.

The chain links TRBV30 to TRBJ1-5, with D possibly being TRBD1 (5 bases). The CDR3 consists of 13 residues. Germline CDR1 is GTSNPN and CDR2 is SVGIG (reference sequence). Trimming cost V 5 bases and J 7 bases, with 15 bases left between them. The CDR3 sequence: CAWARGGGQPQHF. Written as DNA, the CDR3 is TGTGCCTGGGCCCGGGGGGGTGGACAGCCCCAGCATTTT.

The V and J genes are TRBV7-9 and TRBJ1-1; D remains ambiguous. Trimming removed 5 bases at V and 2 bases at J, with 12 bases between. Per the germline V gene, CDR1 is SEHNR and CDR2 is FQNEAQ (reference sequence). The CDR3 consists of 14 residues. CDR3 DNA: TGTGCCAGCAGCCTCAGCGGCGGAAACACTGAAGCTTTCTTT. This gives the protein CASSLSGGNTEAFF.

This clone was recorded a few times. The rearrangement uses TRBV10-3 and TRBJ1-3; no clear D gene. Trimming shortened V by 0 bases and J by 0 bases, and 6 bases separated the two germline ends. In germline, CDR1 is ENHRY, CDR2 SYGVKD. The CDR3 covers 15 residues. CDR3 in DNA: TGTGCCATCAGTGAGTCAACATACTCTGGAAACACCATATATTTT. Its protein is CAISESTYSGNTIYF.

This sequence joins TRBV27 and TRBJ1-5; D not certain. Trimming shortened V by 5 bases and J by 3 bases, and 17 bases separated the two germline ends. The CDR3 has 16 residues. Germline V gives CDR1 MNHEY, CDR2 SMNVEV (reference sequence). CDR3 sequence reads: CASSPTAKHFNQPQHF. The CDR3 nucleotides are TGTGCCAGCAGTCCCACAGCCAAGCACTTCAATCAGCCCCAGCATTTT.

The CDR3 region is CSAVQLGAEKLFF. CDR3 in DNA: TGCAGCGCCGTACAGTTGGGAGCCGAAAAACTGTTTTTT. The V call is TRBV29-1, the J call TRBJ1-4; no clear D. This CDR3 region has 13 residues. Trimming took 7 bases from V and 8 from J, leaving 17 bases between them. The germline gives CDR1 SQVTM, CDR2 ANQGSEA.

The V and J genes are TRBV19 and TRBJ1-4; 8 bases are shared with TRBD1. J lost 8 bases, V lost 3 bases, and 8 bases had no gene match. This CDR3 is built from 15 residues. Germline V gene lookup returns CDR1 LNHDA and CDR2 SQIVND (reference sequence). The CDR3 DNA reads TGTGCCAGTAGTATCCGCAGGGGGCAGGACGAAAAACTGTTTTTT. It specifies CASSIRRGQDEKLFF.

The chain has TRBV6-5 and TRBJ1-1, with D possibly TRBD1 on 5 matching bases. The CDR3 length is 13 residues. Germline loops: CDR1 MNHEY, CDR2 SVGAGI. Trimming removed 6 bases at V and 10 bases at J, with 18 bases between. In DNA, the CDR3 is TGTGCCAGCAGCCCAGGTGGGACTCGGATAGCTTTCTTT. It specifies CASSPGGTRIAFF.

The rearrangement links TRBV14 to TRBJ2-1; TRBD2 agrees at 10 bases. V lost 6 bases, J lost 7 bases, and 21 bases stayed unmatched. Germline assignment: CDR1 SGHDN and CDR2 FVKESK. This CDR3 spans 19 amino acids. The CDR3 nucleotides read TGTGCCAGCAGTCCCACCTGGCGCACAGCGGGGGGGCTTTCAAATGAGCAGTTCTTC. Its protein is CASSPTWRTAGGLSNEQFF.

The chain is built from TRBV30 and TRBJ2-3, with 8 bases identical to TRBD2. The CDR3 runs to 17 residues. Germline CDR1 GTSNPN, CDR2 SVGIG (reference sequence). J was trimmed by 4 bases and V by 3 bases; bases with no gene match: 15. The DNA for the CDR3 is TGTGCCTGGAGCCAGGACGGGGCGGGGGGCTACGCAGATACGCAGTATTTT. This translates into CAWSQDGAGGYADTQYF.

This chain uses TRBV28 with TRBJ2-3, with TRBD1 matching over 9 bases. The CDR3 consists of 15 residues. V dropped 3 bases and J dropped 3; count of bases not matched to a gene: 4. Germline V gene lookup returns CDR1 MDHEN and CDR2 SYDVKM. The CDR3 DNA reads TGTGCCAGCAGTTTTCGGGACAGGGAAACAGATACGCAGTATTTT. It codes for CASSFRDRETDTQYF. Together with reference TRBV28 and TRBJ2-3, the CDR3 gives the full variable domain: DVKVTQSSRYLVKRTGEKVFLECVQDMDHENMFWYRQDPGLGLRLIYFSYDVKMKEKGDIPEGYSVSREKKERFSLILESASTNQTSMYLCASSFRDRETDTQYFGPGTRLTVL.

In the case of this clone: In the same sample, other DNA sequences code for this CDR3. The CDR3 DNA sequence: TGCAGCGTTGAGGGACAGGGTGTCACAGATACGCAGTATTTT. This gives the protein CSVEGQGVTDTQYF. V gene TRBV29-1 combines with J gene TRBJ2-3; 9 nucleotides match TRBD1. V lost 3 bases and J lost 2; bases outside the gene matches: 3. The CDR3 extends over 14 amino acids. Germline V gene lookup returns CDR1 SQVTM and CDR2 ANQGSEA.

The chain links TRBV7-8 to TRBJ2-7, with D perhaps TRBD1 (5 bases). V shed 5 bases and J shed 1 base, with 12 bases lying between them. The CDR3 covers 14 residues. Germline CDR1 and CDR2: SGHVS and FQNEAQ. The CDR3 reads CASSPLRGSYEQYF. The CDR3 DNA follows: TGTGCCAGCAGCCCCCTTAGGGGTTCCTACGAGCAGTACTTC.

This chain uses TRBV5-4 with TRBJ2-5, with TRBD2 as a possible D gene (6 bases). The CDR3 runs 13 residues. Between the trimmed V and J ends, which lost 5 bases and 2 bases, there was a span of 10 bases. From germline, CDR1 is SGHNT and CDR2 YYREEE (reference sequence). CDR3: CASSLGTQETQYF. The CDR3 DNA is TGTGCCAGCAGTCTCGGGACTCAAGAGACCCAGTACTTC.

The chain uses TRBV6-6 and TRBJ1-5, with a possible D match to TRBD1 (5 bases). V lost 7 bases and J lost 2, with 9 bases in between. Per the germline V gene, CDR1 is MNHNY and CDR2 is SVGAGI (reference sequence). This CDR3 has 13 amino acids. The CDR3 sequence: CASTPRGNQPQHF. CDR3 in DNA: TGTGCCAGCACACCCAGGGGCAATCAGCCCCAGCATTTT.

V is TRBV6-1 and J is TRBJ1-5; TRBD1 matches 7 bases. Losses at the gene ends were 3 bases for V and 4 bases for J; bases not matched to a gene: 6. Germline CDR1 reads MNHNS; CDR2 reads SASEGT. This CDR3 has 15 amino acids. The DNA of the CDR3 is TGTGCCAGCAGTGACCGGGACAGCCTTAATCAGCCCCAGCATTTT. Amino acids: CASSDRDSLNQPQHF.

The chain couples TRBV27 to TRBJ2-1; D unclear. Germline lookup yields CDR1 MNHEY and CDR2 SMNVEV (reference sequence). This CDR3 has 13 residues. Deletions cut 0 bases from V and 3 bases from J, with 3 bases between. CDR3 DNA: TGTGCCAGCAGTTTATCCAACTACAATGAGCAGTTCTTC. This codes for CASSLSNYNEQFF.